A single sample gave rise to the 6 T cell receptor beta chains below, sequenced in a study of regulatory T cells in long-lasting Graves disease. Time point of the sample: persistent/refractory GD, antithyroid drugs over 5 years with positive TRAb. Making the TCR library involved RNA that had been extracted from PBMCs. Arm-PCR of CDR3 regions with iRepertoire HTBI primers generated TCR beta libraries. MiXCR, run by TCRdb on the multiplex PCR reads, gives a single entry per CDR3 protein. The sample consists of a few hundred thousand distinct CDR3 sequences, roughly 20% of them appearing once. Material: peripheral blood mononuclear cells (PBMCs), obtained when the disease was refractory, from a patient treated with antithyroid drugs. These receptors all come from a woman aged 40 to 50 with Graves disease.

V usage is TRBV7-2 and J usage is TRBJ2-7, with 10 bases matching TRBD2. The germline V gene encodes CDR1 SGHTA and CDR2 FQGNSA. The CDR3 has 17 residues. V dropped 1 base and J dropped 6; count of bases not matched to a gene: 12. CDR3 nucleotide sequence: TGTGCCAGCAGCTTAGTTGTTAGGCTAGCGGGAGAACGCGAGCAGTACTTC. It yields the protein CASSLVVRLAGEREQYF. Variable domain in full (rest from reference TRBV7-2 and TRBJ2-7): GAGVSQSPSNKVTEKGKDVELRCDPISGHTALYWYRQSLGQGLEFLIYFQGNSAPDKSGLPSDRFSAERTGGSVSTLTIQRTQQEDSAVYLCASSLVVRLAGEREQYFGPGTRLTVT.

In its sample, this clonotype was seen once. V is TRBV6-2 or TRBV6-3 and J is TRBJ1-2, with D maybe TRBD1 (6 bases). Germline V gene lookup returns CDR1 MNHEY and CDR2 SVGEGT. V was shortened by 6 bases and J by 4 bases, with 18 bases between the two germline ends. CDR3 size: 15 residues. The DNA for the CDR3 is TGTGCCAGCAGCCTGACAGGAGAGAAAGCCTATGGCTACACCTTC. Its translation: CASSLTGEKAYGYTF.

Concerning this clonotype itself: The germline gene is not matched at one end of the junction; a read error may be the cause. J is TRBJ1-3 and V is TRBV12-3 or TRBV12-4, with 7 bases aligning to TRBD1. The CDR3 contains 16 residues. The CDR3 coding sequence is TGTGCCAGCAGTTTCGCGGACAGGCTCTCTGGACACACCATATATTTT. Its protein product is CASSFADRLSGHTIYF.

The chain employs TRBV14 and TRBJ2-7; no clear D. Germline V CDR1 and CDR2: SGHDN, FVKESK. V was shortened by 5 bases and J by 5 bases, with 10 bases between the two germline ends. There are 12 residues in the CDR3. CDR3 sequence reads: CASSGFPNEQYF. CDR3 coding DNA: TGTGCCAGCAGCGGTTTTCCGAACGAGCAGTACTTC.

The rearrangement links TRBV11-2 to TRBJ2-5, with 7 nucleotides matching TRBD2. The CDR3 has 16 residues. From germline, CDR1 is SGHAT and CDR2 FQNNGV. The junction had 9 bases not matched to a gene; V was cut back by 0 bases and J by 5 bases. The DNA of the CDR3 is TGTGCCAGCAGCTTAGACTTGGCGGGAGTCCGGGAGACCCAGTACTTC. The encoded protein is CASSLDLAGVRETQYF. Variable domain in full (rest from reference TRBV11-2 and TRBJ2-5): EAGVAQSPRYKIIEKRQSVAFWCNPISGHATLYWYQQILGQGPKLLIQFQNNGVVDDSQLPKDRFSAERLKGVDSTLKIQPAKLEDSAVYLCASSLDLAGVRETQYFGPGTRLLVL.

This clonotype was recorded at least ten times. The chain links TRBV10-2 to TRBJ2-1; 9 nucleotides agree with TRBD2. The germline gives CDR1 WSHSY, CDR2 SAAADI. The length of the CDR3 is 17 residues. Trimming at V came to 4 bases and at J to 8 bases, leaving 15 bases not matched to a gene. The CDR3 reads CASSGGRREGLRYEQFF. DNA for the CDR3: TGCGCCAGCAGTGGAGGGAGGCGGGAGGGCCTTCGGTATGAGCAGTTCTTC.